What follows describes a single T cell receptor (beta chain). This sample was included in a study of cytomegalovirus exposure and HLA in healthy donors. 60 Vbeta and 13 Jbeta primers were used in PCR. Data came from immunoSEQ multiplex PCR; TCRdb stores just in-frame clones and leaves some out. The sample includes about 120,000 clones, about 80% of them seen just once. V lost 2 bases to trimming and J lost 1 base, with 13 bases between them. There are 15 residues in the CDR3. CDR1 and CDR2 (germline): GTSNPN, SVGIG (reference sequence). Sequenced material: PBMCs. This sequence was found in a female donor in good health and CMV-seronegative. The chain couples TRBV30 to TRBJ2-3; the D gene is possibly TRBD2 (7 bases). The CDR3 spells CAWSPRGGGTDTQYF. CDR3 nucleotide sequence: TGTGCCTGGAGTCCCAGGGGAGGGGGCACAGATACGCAGTATTTT.